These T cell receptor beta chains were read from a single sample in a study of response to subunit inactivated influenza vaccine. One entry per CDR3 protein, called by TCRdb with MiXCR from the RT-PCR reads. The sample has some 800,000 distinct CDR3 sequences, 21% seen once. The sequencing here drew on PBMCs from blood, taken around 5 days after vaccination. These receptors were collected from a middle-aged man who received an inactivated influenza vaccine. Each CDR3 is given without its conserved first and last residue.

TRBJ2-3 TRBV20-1 SSGVPSTDTQY
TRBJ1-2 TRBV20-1 SAGGDRHYGYT
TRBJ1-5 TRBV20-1 SAIAGGDYSNQPQH
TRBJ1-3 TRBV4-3 ASSQDRTISGNTIY
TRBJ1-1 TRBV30 AWSRDTEAF
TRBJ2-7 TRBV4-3 ASSQRTGDEQY
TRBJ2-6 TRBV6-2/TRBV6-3 ASSNAGFSGANVLT
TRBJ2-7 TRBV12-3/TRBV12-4 ASSLASGRNDEQY
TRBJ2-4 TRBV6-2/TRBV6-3 ASSYSAEAKNIQY
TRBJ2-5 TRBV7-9 ASSLRLGLQETQY
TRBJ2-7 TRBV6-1 ASSVNKWGAGASYEQY
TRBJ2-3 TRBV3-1 ASSQDWGTQY
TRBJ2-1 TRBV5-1 ASSLAGGGVYNEQF
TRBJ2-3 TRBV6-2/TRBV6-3 ASSYSGSSTRDTQY
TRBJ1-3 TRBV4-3 ASSQENQGQSGNTIY
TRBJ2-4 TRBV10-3 AISESQGPGDIQY
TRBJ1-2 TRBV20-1 SARGTGGSFGYT
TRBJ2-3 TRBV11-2 ASSYKGTTDTQY
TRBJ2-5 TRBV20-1 SATIGEWTGQETQY
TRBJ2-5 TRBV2 ASMSGETQY
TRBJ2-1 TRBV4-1 ASRPGTGGYNEQF
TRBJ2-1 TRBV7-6 ASSPSPGILNEQF
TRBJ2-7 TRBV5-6 ASMSGSLAYEQY
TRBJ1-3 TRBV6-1 ASRPQSSGNTIY
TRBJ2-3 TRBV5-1 ASSSAGPSTDTQY
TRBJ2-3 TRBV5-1 ASSLASGTSTDTQY
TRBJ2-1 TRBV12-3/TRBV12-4 ASSLRWLAGGNEQF
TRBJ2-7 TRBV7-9 ASSPGLAAFYEQY
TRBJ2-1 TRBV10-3 AIRAGLAGPSSYNEQF
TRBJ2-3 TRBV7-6 ASSLAHKDTQY
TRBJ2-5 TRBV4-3 ASSQDRAMREGETQY
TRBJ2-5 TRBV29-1 SVALAGVETQY
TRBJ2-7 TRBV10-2 ASQEYPYEQY
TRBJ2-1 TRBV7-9 ASSGKREEWMNEQF
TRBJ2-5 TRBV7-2 ASSLNRLAAKETQY
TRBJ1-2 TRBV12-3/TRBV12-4 ASSSGTSGYT
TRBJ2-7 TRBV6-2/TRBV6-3 ATGTGLTYEQY
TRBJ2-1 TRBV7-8 ASSLVADAGHYNEQF
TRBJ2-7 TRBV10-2 ASSVGGANEQY
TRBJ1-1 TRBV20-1 SATDVGEAF
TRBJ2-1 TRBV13 ASTSGTRDEQF
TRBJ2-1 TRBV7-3 ASSPISSSPFSYSEQF
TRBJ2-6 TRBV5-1 ASSADRDSGANVLT
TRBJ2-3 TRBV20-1 RGAGSDTQY
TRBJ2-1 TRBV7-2 ASSLSPGMGSYNEQF
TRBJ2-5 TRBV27 ASSLSGTSGVTQY
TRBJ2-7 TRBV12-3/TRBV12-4 ASSSGLAGYD
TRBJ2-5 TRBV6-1 ASTKLGKETQY
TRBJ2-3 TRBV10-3 AISESGLATDTQY
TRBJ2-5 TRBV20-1 SAMTLAGGPSSLETQY
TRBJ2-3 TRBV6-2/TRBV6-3 ASSVLAGGSKISTDTQY
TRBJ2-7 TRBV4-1 ASSQVTAYEQY
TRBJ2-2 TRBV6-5 ASSYAGGQTGELF